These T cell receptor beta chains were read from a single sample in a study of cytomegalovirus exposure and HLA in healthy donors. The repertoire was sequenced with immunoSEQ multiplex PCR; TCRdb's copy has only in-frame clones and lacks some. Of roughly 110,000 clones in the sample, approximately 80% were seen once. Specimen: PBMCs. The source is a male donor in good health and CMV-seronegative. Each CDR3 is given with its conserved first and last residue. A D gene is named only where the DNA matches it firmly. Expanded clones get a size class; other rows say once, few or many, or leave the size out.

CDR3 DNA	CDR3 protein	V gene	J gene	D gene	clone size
TGTGCCAGCAGCCCCAGAGTAGAGGCTAGCGCCCACAATGAGCAGTTCTTC	CASSPRVEASAHNEQFF	TRBV7-2	TRBJ2-1	NA	NA
TGTGCCAGCGCTATGGGGGCAAAACCCGGGGCCCTTGAGTGGGGTGGGGTCTATGGCTACACCTTC	CASAMGAKPGALEWGGVYGYTF	TRBV28	TRBJ1-2	NA	NA
TGCAGCGTCTCACCGGGACAGGGCCCGAATATCTATGGCTACACCTTC	CSVSPGQGPNIYGYTF	TRBV29-1	TRBJ1-2	TRBD1	few
TGTGCCAGCCAAAGGGGTTACGAGCAGTACTTC	CASQRGYEQYF	TRBV6-5	TRBJ2-7	NA	NA
TGCGCCAGCAGCATTTTGACTAGCGGGAGCGATGAGCAGTTCTTC	CASSILTSGSDEQFF	TRBV5-1	TRBJ2-1	TRBD2	NA
TGTGCCAGCAGTGTTTCAGGTGGGAGGCTAGTGAATGAGCAGTTCTTC	CASSVSGGRLVNEQFF	TRBV25-1	TRBJ2-1	NA	NA
TGTGCCAGCTCACCGGAGAAAAACTATGGCTACACCTTC	CASSPEKNYGYTF	TRBV18	TRBJ1-2	NA	once
TGTGCTAGTGGTTTGGTAACTTACCGGGACAGGGGCCCTTCTCATGGTGAAGCTTTCTTT	CASGLVTYRDRGPSHGEAFF	TRBV12-5	TRBJ1-1	TRBD1	NA
TGCGCCAGCAGCCAAGAGACAGGGAGCTCCTACAATGAGCAGTTCTTC	CASSQETGSSYNEQFF	TRBV4-1	TRBJ2-1	TRBD1	NA
TGTGCCAGCAGCAAGGGGGTCAGGGGGTGGAACACTGAAGCTTTCTTT	CASSKGVRGWNTEAFF	TRBV7-6	TRBJ1-1	TRBD1	NA
TGTGCCAGCAGCGTAGATCCGGGGTTGCATCAGCCCCAGCATTTT	CASSVDPGLHQPQHF	TRBV7-8	TRBJ1-5	NA	NA
TGTGCCATCAGAAGCCGGGACAGAAATCCTAAAAACACCGGGGAGCTGTTTTTT	CAIRSRDRNPKNTGELFF	TRBV2	TRBJ2-2	TRBD1	NA
TGTGCCAGTAGTACCCAGGGTAGCACTGAAGCTTTCTTT	CASSTQGSTEAFF	TRBV19	TRBJ1-1	NA	few
TGCGCCAGCAGCCAACCTCCGCAGGGGACCTACGAGCAGTACTTC	CASSQPPQGTYEQYF	TRBV4-1	TRBJ2-7	NA	NA
TGTGCCAGTACATGGGCTAGCGGGAACTATGAGCAGTTCTTC	CASTWASGNYEQFF	TRBV19	TRBJ2-1	TRBD2	once
TGTGCCAGCAGCATCGTAGGGCAGGGCCATGAAAAACTGTTTTTT	CASSIVGQGHEKLFF	TRBV28	TRBJ1-4	NA	NA
TGCGCCAGCAGCTTGGCAGGTCTCGATGAGCAGTTCTTC	CASSLAGLDEQFF	TRBV5-1	TRBJ2-1	NA	few
TGTGCCAGCAGACCGGGACTAGCGCGCCTCGGGGAGCAGTACTTC	CASRPGLARLGEQYF	TRBV5-6	TRBJ2-7	TRBD2	NA
TGTGCCAGCAGCTTAAACGGGGGGATGAACACTGAAGCTTTCTTT	CASSLNGGMNTEAFF	TRBV7-9	TRBJ1-1	NA	few
TGTGCCAGTAGTGGGAGCTTTTTCTCCTACAATGAGCAGTTCTTC	CASSGSFFSYNEQFF	TRBV19	TRBJ2-1	NA	NA
TGTGCCAGCAGTTACGCGGGGACAGGGTTTCATGAGCAGTTCTTC	CASSYAGTGFHEQFF	TRBV6-5	TRBJ2-1	TRBD1	few
TGTGCCAGCAGCTTAGGACAAGCAACTAATGAAAAACTGTTTTTT	CASSLGQATNEKLFF	TRBV7-9	TRBJ1-4	NA	NA
TGCGCCAGCAGCCTTAGCACTACCCAAGAGACCCAGTACTTC	CASSLSTTQETQYF	TRBV5-1	TRBJ2-5	NA	NA
TGTGCCAGCAGCACTCGAGGGAGTAGCGGCACCGGGGAGCTGTTTTTT	CASSTRGSSGTGELFF	TRBV21-1	TRBJ2-2	NA	NA
TGTGCCAGCAGTTACCGGGGTGGCAATCAGCCCCAGCATTTT	CASSYRGGNQPQHF	TRBV6-6	TRBJ1-5	NA	NA
TGTGCCAGCAGTCCTACTGCGACGGGAGGGGGCCGAAATGAGCAGTTCTTC	CASSPTATGGGRNEQFF	TRBV7-9	TRBJ2-1	NA	once
TGTGCCAGTAAGGAGCAGGGGGCAACCTACAATGAGCAGTTCTTC	CASKEQGATYNEQFF	TRBV19	TRBJ2-1	TRBD1	NA
TGTGCCAGCAGGCCTAGCGGAGGAGTTGAGCAGTTCTTC	CASRPSGGVEQFF	TRBV6-5	TRBJ2-1	TRBD2	NA
TGCGCCAGCAGCTCGACTAGCGAGCAGTTCTTC	CASSSTSEQFF	TRBV5-1	TRBJ2-1	TRBD2	NA
TGCGCCAGCAGACGACTAGCGGCCTCCTACAATGAGCAGTTCTTC	CASRRLAASYNEQFF	TRBV5-1	TRBJ2-1	TRBD2	NA
TGCGCCAGCAGCGGGACAGGGAGTTTAGCAACTAATGAAAAACTGTTTTTT	CASSGTGSLATNEKLFF	TRBV10-2	TRBJ1-4	TRBD1	once